This TCR beta chain was recovered during a study of PD-1 blockade in mismatch repair-deficient tumors. This CDR3 is 14 amino acids long. Trimming removed 4 bases from V and 2 bases from J; junction bases left unmatched: 4. CDR1 is SGHNT, CDR2 YYREEE, per germline (reference sequence). For this clone: What it recognizes is unknown.

Clones were read by immunoSEQ multiplex PCR, and TCRdb kept only the in-frame ones, dropping some. The data show about 67,000 clones, 60% to 80% seen once. Study-level results: After pembrolizumab, tumor-resident clones rose rapidly, then generally contracted before radiologic responses.

This receptor was taken from an adult with mismatch repair-deficient cancer. Sequencing was performed on peripheral blood, taken 2 weeks after starting pembrolizumab. The chain joins TRBV5-4 to TRBJ2-7, with TRBD1 matching 9 bases. The CDR3 protein is CASSGTGKTYEQYF. In DNA, the CDR3 is TGTGCCAGCAGCGGGACAGGGAAGACCTACGAGCAGTACTTC.